Shown below are 30 T cell receptor beta chains from a single sample sequenced in a study of T-cell reconstitution after alpha-beta-depleted transplantation in children. The TCRbeta library incorporated unique molecular identifiers. TCRdb reprocessed the PCR reads with MiXCR, giving one entry per CDR3 protein. In the table there are around 140,000 distinct CDR3 sequences, about 8.8% of which are singletons. Specimen: PBMCs, mostly from graft donor cells, collected 180 days after TCRalphabeta/CD19-depleted stem cell transplant. The receptors stem from a female patient aged 2 to 10 who had a stem cell transplant for congenital amegakaryocytic thrombocytopenia, so the T cells may come from the graft donor.

This rearrangement joins TRBV11-1 to TRBJ2-2; the match to TRBD2 covers 11 bases. J lost 1 base, V lost 6 bases, and 13 bases had no gene match. This CDR3 comprises 19 residues. Germline V gene lookup returns CDR1 SGHAT and CDR2 FQDESV (reference sequence). The CDR3 protein is CASSSQRSTSGRNTGELFF. In DNA form, the CDR3 reads TGTGCCAGCAGTTCCCAAAGGTCTACTAGCGGGAGGAACACCGGGGAGCTGTTTTTT.

At least ten counts were recorded for this clonotype. The rearrangement uses TRBV3-1 and TRBJ2-5; D remains ambiguous. Trimming stripped 0 bases from V and 0 bases from J, with 2 bases between. CDR1 LGHDT and CDR2 YNNKEL come from the germline V gene (reference sequence). The CDR3 is 13 residues long. The DNA of the CDR3 is TGTGCCAGCAGCCAAGAGTACCAAGAGACCCAGTACTTC. It specifies CASSQEYQETQYF.

This clonotype was counted at least ten times. J is TRBJ2-2 and V is TRBV20-1; D is undetermined. CDR3 size: 13 residues. The germline CDR1 and CDR2 sequences are DFQATT and SNEGSKA (reference sequence). Trimming stripped 6 bases from V and 3 bases from J, with 11 bases between. CDR3 loop: CSAPKADTGELFF. The CDR3 DNA is TGCAGTGCCCCAAAGGCGGACACCGGGGAGCTGTTTTTT.

This clonotype was seen at least ten times. The rearrangement joins TRBV4-2 to TRBJ2-1; 10 bases fit TRBD2. Per the germline V gene, CDR1 is LGHNA and CDR2 is YNFKEQ. The ends lost 4 bases at V and 8 bases at J; junction bases unmatched: 5. The CDR3 sequence is 14 residues long. The CDR3 spells CASSPLAGDYEQFF. The CDR3 nucleotides read TGTGCCAGCAGCCCCCTAGCGGGGGACTATGAGCAGTTCTTC.

V usage is TRBV6-2 or TRBV6-3 and J usage is TRBJ2-7, with 9 bases matching TRBD2. The CDR3 has 14 residues. Trimming removed 6 bases from V and 3 bases from J; junction bases left unmatched: 6. Germline V CDR1 and CDR2: MNHEY, SVGEGT. CDR3 sequence reads: CASSPLAGYYEQYF. The CDR3 nucleotides read TGTGCCAGCAGCCCTCTAGCGGGGTACTACGAGCAGTACTTC.

This clonotype has more than one count but fewer than ten. The rearrangement uses TRBV11-1 and TRBJ2-2; maybe TRBD1 (6 bases). The CDR3 extends over 18 amino acids. V gave up 5 bases and J gave up 2 bases, with 21 bases separating them. Germline V gives CDR1 SGHAT, CDR2 FQDESV (reference sequence). The CDR3 sequence is CASSLPRFRGKNTGELFF. The CDR3 region has the DNA TGTGCCAGCAGCCTCCCCCGTTTCAGGGGAAAAAACACCGGGGAGCTGTTTTTT.

This clonotype was seen many times. This rearrangement joins TRBV7-6 to TRBJ2-1; tentatively, D is TRBD2 (6 bases). Trimming took off 1 base at V and 3 bases at J, with 10 bases between the two ends. The germline V gene has CDR1 SGHVS and CDR2 FNYEAQ. There are 15 residues in the CDR3. This CDR3 reads CASSLDGSHYNEQFF. CDR3 nucleotide sequence: TGTGCCAGCAGCTTAGACGGGAGCCACTACAATGAGCAGTTCTTC.

V is TRBV7-8 and J is TRBJ2-7; 10 positions agree with TRBD1. The length of the CDR3 is 15 residues. Trimming cost V 5 bases and J 2 bases; bases outside gene matches: 6. Germline CDR1 reads SGHVS; CDR2 reads FQNEAQ. The DNA of the CDR3 is TGTGCCAGCAGCACGCGACAGGGGGCCACCTACGAGCAGTACTTC. The encoded protein is CASSTRQGATYEQYF.

This clonotype was detected once. This may arise from a read error, as a much more abundant clone is one base away. The chain employs TRBV11-2 and TRBJ2-1; 16 bases match TRBD2. CDR1 is SGHAT and CDR2 is FQNNGV in the germline V gene. This CDR3 spans 18 amino acids. The J segment lost 6 bases and the V segment lost 1 base, leaving 6 bases of the junction unmatched. The CDR3 DNA follows: TGTGCCAGCAGCTTAGTTCCGGGACTAGCGGGAGGGAGCAATGAGCAGTTCTTC. It yields the protein CASSLVPGLAGGSNEQFF.

This clonotype was seen repeatedly, ten times or more. The chain uses TRBV15 and TRBJ2-3, with D uncertain. The germline V gene has CDR1 LNHNV and CDR2 YYDKDF (reference sequence). The CDR3 runs 14 residues. Trimming cost V 0 bases and J 2 bases, with 6 bases left between them. The CDR3 region has the DNA TGTGCCACCAGCAGAGAGCAGGCCACAGATACGCAGTATTTT. Translated, it gives CATSREQATDTQYF.

The gene calls are TRBV6-5 and TRBJ2-5; 8 bases align to TRBD1. The CDR3 consists of 16 residues. Trimming at V came to 2 bases and at J to 7 bases, leaving 12 bases not matched to a gene. CDR1 is MNHEY, CDR2 SVGAGI, per germline. The CDR3 protein is CASSYPRTGFQGTQYF. The CDR3 DNA is TGTGCCAGCAGTTACCCCAGGACAGGGTTTCAGGGGACCCAGTACTTC.

This clonotype was counted many times. The gene calls are TRBV20-1 and TRBJ1-1; the D gene is possibly TRBD1 (5 bases). CDR3 length: 12 amino acids. CDR1 DFQATT and CDR2 SNEGSKA come from the germline V gene (reference sequence). V lost 5 bases to trimming and J lost 4 bases, with 11 bases between them. CDR3 sequence (DNA): TGCAGTGCTGACCAGGGTTTCACTGAAGCTTTCTTT. This translates into CSADQGFTEAFF.

The chain has TRBV20-1 and TRBJ2-1; TRBD2 is a possible D gene (6 bases). Germline-derived CDR1 and CDR2 are DFQATT and SNEGSKA (reference sequence). This CDR3 spans 16 amino acids. The V end was cut by 0 bases, the J end by 1 base, with 13 bases between. CDR3 in amino acids: CSARDLAAGSYNEQFF. CDR3 bases: TGCAGTGCTAGAGATCTGGCTGCGGGATCCTACAATGAGCAGTTCTTC.

This clonotype occurred many times. The rearrangement links TRBV5-1 to TRBJ1-2; D is perhaps TRBD1 (5 bases). V dropped 2 bases and J dropped 0 bases, with 14 bases sitting between them. The germline V gene encodes CDR1 SGHRS and CDR2 YFSETQ. There are 16 residues in the CDR3. The CDR3 is CASSFNSGPPNYGYTF. DNA for the CDR3: TGCGCCAGCAGCTTTAATTCGGGGCCACCTAACTATGGCTACACCTTC.

This clonotype was picked up many times. The genes are TRBV11-2 and TRBJ2-7; no reliable D call. Trimming removed 2 bases from V and 0 bases from J, with 5 bases in between. The V gene's germline CDR1 is SGHAT and CDR2 FQNNGV. The CDR3 totals 13 residues. CDR3 sequence (DNA): TGTGCCAGCAGCTTACATGGCTCCTACGAGCAGTACTTC. Its translation is CASSLHGSYEQYF. The full variable domain, completed using reference TRBV11-2 and TRBJ2-7, is EAGVAQSPRYKIIEKRQSVAFWCNPISGHATLYWYQQILGQGPKLLIQFQNNGVVDDSQLPKDRFSAERLKGVDSTLKIQPAKLEDSAVYLCASSLHGSYEQYFGPGTRLTVT.

In this sample, this clonotype turned up many times. The chain couples TRBV28 to TRBJ2-7; D might be TRBD1 or TRBD2, each matching 6 bases. CDR1 and CDR2 from the germline V gene are MDHEN and SYDVKM. There are 13 residues in the CDR3. The V end was cut by 7 bases, the J end by 1 base, with 11 bases between. CDR3 sequence: CASTRGLSYEQYF. The CDR3 DNA is TGTGCCAGCACCAGGGGACTTTCCTACGAGCAGTACTTC.

This clonotype was seen many times. J is TRBJ2-2 and V is TRBV20-1; possible D gene TRBD1, 6 bases. Trimming removed 4 bases from V and 5 bases from J, with 11 bases in between. The V gene's germline CDR1 is DFQATT and CDR2 SNEGSKA (reference sequence). CDR3 size: 13 residues. DNA for the CDR3: TGCAGTGCTACCCAGGGGTATACCGGGGAGCTGTTTTTT. This gives the protein CSATQGYTGELFF.

Comments on this clonotype: This may stem from a read error, because a much larger clone lies one nucleotide away. The chain couples TRBV3-1 to TRBJ2-2; D gene ambiguous. Germline V lookup: CDR1 LGHDT, CDR2 YNNKEL (reference sequence). The CDR3 runs 13 residues. V lost 3 bases and J 3 bases, leaving 5 bases between the germline ends. CDR3 in amino acids: CASSHRHTGELFF. The CDR3 DNA is TGTGCCAGCAGCCACAGGCACACCGGGGAGCTGTTTTTT.

This rearrangement joins TRBV11-2 to TRBJ2-1; D remains ambiguous. Trimming removed 0 bases at V and 6 bases at J, with 6 bases between. Germline CDR1 and CDR2: SGHAT and FQNNGV. This CDR3 region has 13 residues. The CDR3 region has the DNA TGTGCCAGCAGCTTAGAACCAGGCAATGAGCAGTTCTTC. Its protein product is CASSLEPGNEQFF.

This clonotype was seen more than once but under ten times. This chain joins TRBV7-2 and TRBJ2-2; D gene ambiguous. Germline-derived CDR1 and CDR2 are SGHTA and FQGNSA. CDR3 size: 13 residues. Trimming shortened V by 5 bases and J by 5 bases, and 9 bases separated the two germline ends. CDR3 amino acids: CASSPRRTGELFF. For the CDR3, the DNA is TGTGCCAGCAGCCCCCGAAGGACCGGGGAGCTGTTTTTT.

This clonotype was seen ten or more times. The chain links TRBV7-2 to TRBJ1-2, with D unresolved. Germline V gene sequence: CDR1 SGHTA, CDR2 FQGNSA. The CDR3 extends over 13 amino acids. Trimming cost V 5 bases and J 7 bases, with 14 bases left between them. Written as DNA, the CDR3 is TGTGCCAGCAGCCTCCATCGGGAGGGTGGCTACACCTTC. Amino acid sequence: CASSLHREGGYTF.

This clonotype came up many times. This chain uses TRBV4-1 with TRBJ2-7; D is possibly TRBD1 or TRBD2 (6 bases each). The V end was cut by 0 bases, the J end by 4 bases, with 13 bases between. This CDR3 is built from 15 residues. From germline, CDR1 is MGHRA and CDR2 YSYEKL. The CDR3 bases are TGCGCCAGCAGCCAAGAGAGGGGGACTGCGTACGAGCAGTACTTC. This codes for CASSQERGTAYEQYF.

This clonotype has a count of ten or more. The chain is built from TRBV29-1 and TRBJ1-2; possible D gene TRBD1, 6 bases. The V gene lost 2 bases and the J gene lost 8 bases, with 9 bases spanning the gap. This CDR3 has 11 residues. Germline V gene lookup returns CDR1 SQVTM and CDR2 ANQGSEA. CDR3 sequence reads: CSVESGTGYTF. The CDR3 DNA is TGCAGCGTTGAATCGGGGACAGGCTACACCTTC.

This clonotype was seen a handful of times. This sequence joins TRBV20-1 and TRBJ2-1; a possible D gene is TRBD2 (6 bases). The germline gives CDR1 DFQATT, CDR2 SNEGSKA (reference sequence). The CDR3 length is 14 residues. V was shortened by 5 bases and J by 6 bases, with 17 bases between the two germline ends. CDR3 nucleotides: TGCAGTGCTGTTCAAGTCGCGGGAAGCAATGAGCAGTTCTTC. Its protein is CSAVQVAGSNEQFF.

The rearrangement uses TRBV12-3 or TRBV12-4 and TRBJ2-2; D possibly uses TRBD1 or TRBD2 (5 bases each). Trimming pared 5 bases from V and 3 bases from J, leaving 25 bases between. This CDR3 is 19 amino acids long. The CDR3 protein is CASSRLGDEDGPDTGELFF. Written as DNA, the CDR3 is TGTGCCAGCAGTCGCCTCGGGGACGAGGATGGTCCGGACACCGGGGAGCTGTTTTTT.

This clonotype was detected many times. The chain couples TRBV10-3 to TRBJ2-1; possibly TRBD1 for D (5 bases). The CDR3 has 15 residues. CDR1 is ENHRY, CDR2 SYGVKD, per germline. Trimming pared 4 bases from V and 0 bases from J, leaving 10 bases between. The CDR3 bases are TGTGCCATCAGTGCAGGGTTAACCTCCTACAATGAGCAGTTCTTC. Translation: CAISAGLTSYNEQFF.

This clonotype has a handful of counts. The chain recombines TRBV7-2 with TRBJ2-3; D is undetermined. The germline V and J ends were trimmed by 8 bases and 2 bases, with 8 bases remaining between them. The germline CDR1 and CDR2 sequences are SGHTA and FQGNSA. There are 12 residues in the CDR3. The DNA of the CDR3 is TGTGCCAGCCAAAGGACCACAGATACGCAGTATTTT. Amino acid sequence: CASQRTTDTQYF.

V usage is TRBV5-1 and J usage is TRBJ2-3; TRBD2 matches at 12 bases. Germline trimming cut 0 bases from V and 0 bases from J; bases unmatched to any gene: 5. In germline, CDR1 is SGHRS, CDR2 YFSETQ. The CDR3 loop spans 18 amino acids. The chain's CDR3 is CASSLVSSGRASTDTQYF. The CDR3 DNA sequence: TGCGCCAGCAGCTTGGTGTCTAGCGGGAGGGCAAGCACAGATACGCAGTATTTT.

This clonotype was detected ten times or more. V gene TRBV4-2 combines with J gene TRBJ2-1; D gene ambiguous. The V end lost 1 base, the J end lost 9 bases, and 19 bases lay between the germline ends. There are 16 residues in the CDR3. Germline V gene data show CDR1 as LGHNA and CDR2 as YNFKEQ. CDR3 protein: CASSQVGSKSLGEQFF. CDR3 nucleotides: TGTGCCAGCAGCCAAGTTGGGTCGAAATCTCTTGGTGAGCAGTTCTTC.

This clonotype was seen many times. The chain couples TRBV20-1 to TRBJ2-1; weak D call: TRBD2 (5 bases). Between the trimmed V and J ends, which lost 4 bases and 0 bases, there was a span of 13 bases. The CDR3 totals 15 residues. Germline V gene sequence: CDR1 DFQATT, CDR2 SNEGSKA (reference sequence). The CDR3 loop is CSAIAGPSSYNEQFF. CDR3 coding DNA: TGCAGTGCTATCGCGGGTCCCAGCTCCTACAATGAGCAGTTCTTC.